This TCR beta chain derives from a study of blood T cell repertoires in COVID-19. Looked up from germline, CDR1 is MNHEY and CDR2 is SMNVEV (reference sequence). CDR3 size: 13 residues. V shed 2 bases and J shed 4 bases, with 8 bases lying between them. Here immunoSEQ multiplex PCR was the method, and the copy in TCRdb shows in-frame clones only, minus some. Of under 170,000 clones listed, 80% to 90% are singletons. Specimen: peripheral blood. The clonotype comes from a man aged 65 to 79 with acute or convalescent COVID-19. The chain uses TRBV27 and TRBJ2-5, with D possibly being TRBD1 (6 bases). The CDR3: CASSLTGLETQYF. The CDR3 DNA reads TGTGCCAGCAGTTTAACAGGGTTAGAGACCCAGTACTTC.